Listed below are T cell receptor beta chains from one sample, sequenced in a study of blood T cells in healthy people across ages. TCRdb redid the calling of the 5' RACE reads with MiXCR, one entry per CDR3 protein. The table has some 1.8 million distinct CDR3 sequences, about 39% seen once. The specimen sequenced was blood. The receptors shown here come from a human donor in good health. Each CDR3 is given with its conserved first and last residue. The D gene is left open where the match is weak. A clone size is listed for some rows: how often the clone was seen (once, few, many), or a class if it is expanded.

TGTGCCAGCAGTTACGTGGCAAACACTGAAGCTTTCTTT	CASSYVANTEAFF	many	NA	TRBV6-5	TRBJ1-1
TGTGCCAGCAGTGCGACTAGCTTTCTGGGTACAGATACGCAGTATTTT	CASSATSFLGTDTQYF	NA	TRBD2	TRBV6-1	TRBJ2-3
TGCGCCAGCAGCATCGACAGCAATAACTATGGCTACACCTTC	CASSIDSNNYGYTF	few	NA	TRBV5-1	TRBJ1-2
TGTGCCAGCAGCTTTTCAAAGCGAAGCTCCTACAATGAGCAGTTCTTC	CASSFSKRSSYNEQFF	NA	NA	TRBV7-2	TRBJ2-1
TGCGCCAGCAGCTTGGCCACAGGGGAAATCCAAAACATTCAGTACTTC	CASSLATGEIQNIQYF	few	TRBD1	TRBV5-1	TRBJ2-4
TGCGCCAGCAGCTTGGCACAGGGAAGGTCAATGAACGAGCAGTACTTC	CASSLAQGRSMNEQYF	NA	NA	TRBV5-1	TRBJ2-7
TGTGCCACCAGTGCCCCTCCTCCGGGACAGGGAGACAATGAGCAGTTCTTC	CATSAPPPGQGDNEQFF	NA	TRBD1	TRBV24-1	TRBJ2-1
TGTGCCAGCAGCCCCGTGGGAGGGGGCGCGACTAATGAAAAACTGTTTTTT	CASSPVGGGATNEKLFF	NA	TRBD1	TRBV5-5	TRBJ1-4
TGTGCCAGCAGTGCCCCGTTTGTTACTAGCACAGATACGCAGTATTTT	CASSAPFVTSTDTQYF	NA	NA	TRBV12-3/TRBV12-4	TRBJ2-3
TGTGCCATCAGTGAGCGGAGACGGTTGGGCCAAAACGAGCAGTACTTC	CAISERRRLGQNEQYF	NA	NA	TRBV10-3	TRBJ2-7
TGTGCCAGCAGCCACTATGGGGGGAACACTGAAGCTTTCTTT	CASSHYGGNTEAFF	NA	NA	TRBV21-1	TRBJ1-1
TGTGCCTGGAGTGTTGGAGGGGCGCAGTTTTTT	CAWSVGGAQFF	NA	NA	TRBV30	TRBJ1-4
TGTGCCATCAGCCGGGACAGAGCCACCTACAATGAGCAGTTCTTC	CAISRDRATYNEQFF	NA	TRBD1	TRBV10-3	TRBJ2-1
TGCAGTGCTAGAGGGGAGGCAGGGGCCTCCTACGAGCAGTACTTC	CSARGEAGASYEQYF	many	NA	TRBV20-1	TRBJ2-7
TGCGCCAGCAGCTTGGATACAGGGGGTGACACGCAGTATTTT	CASSLDTGGDTQYF	NA	TRBD1	TRBV5-1	TRBJ2-3
TGCAGCGTTGAACAGGGTAACGAGCAGTACTTC	CSVEQGNEQYF	few	NA	TRBV29-1	TRBJ2-7